This TCR beta chain was recorded in a study of cytomegalovirus exposure and HLA in healthy donors. General study points: Most sequenced TCRs were rare (though some public TCRs occurred in many donors). Approximately 18,000 TCR beta sequences were associated with HLA alleles at 0.05 false discovery rate in a later analysis. Follow-up analysis seemed to connect common viral pathogens with several of the most significant clusters identified.

With 60 Vbeta and 13 Jbeta primers, the PCR was carried out. Profiled with immunoSEQ multiplex PCR; TCRdb holds only in-frame clones, not every one. The sample has around 160,000 clones; more than 65% are singletons. Points on this clone: What it binds is unknown.

Whereas donors were nominally healthy upon sampling, unrecorded immune exposures were probable. The germline CDR1 and CDR2 sequences are GTSNPN and SVGIG (reference sequence). The CDR3 is made up of 16 amino acids. V was clipped by 5 bases and J by 1 base, with 20 bases between them. The gene calls are TRBV30 and TRBJ1-1; D not resolved. The sequence came from a man aged 18-30 years in good health and CMV-seropositive. The sample taken for sequencing was PBMCs. The CDR3 here is CAWVHLRGRENTEAFF. DNA of the CDR3: TGTGCCTGGGTACACCTCAGAGGGCGGGAGAACACTGAAGCTTTCTTT. Filled out from reference TRBV30 and TRBJ1-1, the complete variable domain reads SQTIHQWPATLVQPVGSPLSLECTVEGTSNPNLYWYRQAAGRGLQLLFYSVGIGQISSEVPQNLSASRPQDRQFILSSKKLLLSDSGFYLCAWVHLRGRENTEAFFGQGTRLTVV.